The clone carrying this T cell receptor beta chain was recorded many times. This sample's time point: longitudinal time-point 3. cDNA was made by 5'RACE with 10-nucleotide random UMIs. MiXCR, applied by TCRdb to the 5' RACE reads, yields one record per CDR3 protein. The sample has 84,000 or so distinct CDR3 sequences; around 4.5% are singletons. This CDR3 contains 14 residues. Between the trimmed V and J ends, which lost 2 bases and 2 bases, there was a span of 9 bases. Germline V lookup: CDR1 SGHDN, CDR2 FVKESK. This sample is part of a study of neurological immune-mediated disorders. Looking at the study overall: Of around 35 multiple sclerosis patients, roughly 30 were relapsing-remitting and 3 secondary progressive.

The specimen was PBMCs. The clonotype originates from a woman aged 55-70 years with multiple sclerosis. The chain recombines TRBV14 with TRBJ1-1; D unresolved. The CDR3 sequence: CASSQYSPNTEAFF. The CDR3 DNA reads TGTGCCAGCAGCCAATACAGCCCCAACACTGAAGCTTTCTTT.